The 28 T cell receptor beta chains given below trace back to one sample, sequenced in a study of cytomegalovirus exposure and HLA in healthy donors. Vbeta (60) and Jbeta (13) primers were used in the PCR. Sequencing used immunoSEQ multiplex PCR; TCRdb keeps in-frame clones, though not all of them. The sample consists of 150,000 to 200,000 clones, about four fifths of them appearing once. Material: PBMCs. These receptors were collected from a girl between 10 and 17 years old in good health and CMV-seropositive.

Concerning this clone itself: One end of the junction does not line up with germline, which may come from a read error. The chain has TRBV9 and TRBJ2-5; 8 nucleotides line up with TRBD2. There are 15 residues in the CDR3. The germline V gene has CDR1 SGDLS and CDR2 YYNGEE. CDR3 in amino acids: CASSVAGGRQEPQYF. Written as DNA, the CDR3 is TGTGCCAGCAGCGTAGCGGGGGGGCGACAAGAGCCCCAGTACTTC.

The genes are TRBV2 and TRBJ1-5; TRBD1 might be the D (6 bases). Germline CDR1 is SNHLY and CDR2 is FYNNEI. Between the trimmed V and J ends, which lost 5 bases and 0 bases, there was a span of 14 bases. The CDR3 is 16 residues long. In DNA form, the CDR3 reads TGTGCCAGCAGTACCGGACAGTCCCATAGCAATCAGCCCCAGCATTTT. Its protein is CASSTGQSHSNQPQHF.

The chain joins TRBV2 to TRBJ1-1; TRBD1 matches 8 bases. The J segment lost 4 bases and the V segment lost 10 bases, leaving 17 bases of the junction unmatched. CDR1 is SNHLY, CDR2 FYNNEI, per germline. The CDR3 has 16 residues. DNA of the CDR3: TGTGCCACCTTCGGGACAGGCCCGCTTCGGGTCACTGAAGCTTTCTTT. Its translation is CATFGTGPLRVTEAFF.

In nucleotides, the CDR3 is TGCAGCGTTGTTGGTCAGGGCTCGAACACTGAAGCTTTCTTT. This codes for CSVVGQGSNTEAFF. The rearrangement joins TRBV29-1 to TRBJ1-1, with D possibly being TRBD1 (5 bases). The V gene lost 4 bases and the J gene lost 1 base, with 13 bases spanning the gap. The CDR3 consists of 14 residues. The germline CDR1 and CDR2 sequences are SQVTM and ANQGSEA.

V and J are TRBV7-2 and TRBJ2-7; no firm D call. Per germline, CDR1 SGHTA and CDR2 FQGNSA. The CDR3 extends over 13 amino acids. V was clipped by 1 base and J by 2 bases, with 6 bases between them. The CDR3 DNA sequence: TGTGCCAGCAGCTTAGAGGCGGCCTACGAGCAGTACTTC. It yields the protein CASSLEAAYEQYF.

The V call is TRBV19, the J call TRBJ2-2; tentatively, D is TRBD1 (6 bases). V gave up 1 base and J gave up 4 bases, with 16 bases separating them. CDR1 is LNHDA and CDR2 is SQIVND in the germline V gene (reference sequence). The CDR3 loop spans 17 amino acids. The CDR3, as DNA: TGTGCCAGTAGTATAGCCCCCCCAGGGGCGGGCACCGGGGAGCTGTTTTTT. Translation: CASSIAPPGAGTGELFF.

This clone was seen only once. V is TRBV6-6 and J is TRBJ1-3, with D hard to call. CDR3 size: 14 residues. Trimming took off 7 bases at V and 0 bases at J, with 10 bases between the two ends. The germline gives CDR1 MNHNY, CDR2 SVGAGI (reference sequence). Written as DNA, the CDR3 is TGTGCCAGCAATGCACAGAACTCTGGAAACACCATATATTTT. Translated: CASNAQNSGNTIYF.

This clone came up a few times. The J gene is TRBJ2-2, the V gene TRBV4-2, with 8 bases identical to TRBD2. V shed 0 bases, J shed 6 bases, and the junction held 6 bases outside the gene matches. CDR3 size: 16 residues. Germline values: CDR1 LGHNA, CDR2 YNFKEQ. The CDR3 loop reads CASSQELGTRAGELFF. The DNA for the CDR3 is TGTGCCAGCAGCCAAGAATTAGGGACTAGGGCCGGGGAGCTGTTTTTT.

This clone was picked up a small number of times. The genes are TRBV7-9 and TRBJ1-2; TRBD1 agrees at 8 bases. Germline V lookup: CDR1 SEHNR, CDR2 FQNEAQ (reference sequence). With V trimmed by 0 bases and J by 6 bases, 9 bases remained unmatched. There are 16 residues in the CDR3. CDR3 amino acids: CASSLAADRELDGYTF. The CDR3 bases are TGTGCCAGCAGCTTAGCCGCGGACAGGGAACTAGATGGCTACACCTTC.

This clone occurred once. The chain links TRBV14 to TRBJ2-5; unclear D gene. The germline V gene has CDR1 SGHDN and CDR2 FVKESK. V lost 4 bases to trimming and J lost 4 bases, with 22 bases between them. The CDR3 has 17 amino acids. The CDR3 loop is CASSPQKCCSAGETQYF. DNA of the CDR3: TGTGCCAGCAGCCCGCAGAAATGTTGCAGTGCTGGAGAGACCCAGTACTTC.

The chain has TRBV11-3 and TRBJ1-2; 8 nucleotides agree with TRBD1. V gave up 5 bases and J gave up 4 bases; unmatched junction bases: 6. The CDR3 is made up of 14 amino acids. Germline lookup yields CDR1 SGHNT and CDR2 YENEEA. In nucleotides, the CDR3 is TGTGCCAGCAGCCCAGGGGGCGCGGGCTATGGCTACACCTTC. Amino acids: CASSPGGAGYGYTF.

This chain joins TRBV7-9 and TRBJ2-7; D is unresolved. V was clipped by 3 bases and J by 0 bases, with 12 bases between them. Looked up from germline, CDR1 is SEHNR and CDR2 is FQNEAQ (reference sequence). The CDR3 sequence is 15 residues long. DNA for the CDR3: TGTGCCAGCAGCTTGGCCCCGGCTAGCTCCTACGAGCAGTACTTC. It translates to CASSLAPASSYEQYF.

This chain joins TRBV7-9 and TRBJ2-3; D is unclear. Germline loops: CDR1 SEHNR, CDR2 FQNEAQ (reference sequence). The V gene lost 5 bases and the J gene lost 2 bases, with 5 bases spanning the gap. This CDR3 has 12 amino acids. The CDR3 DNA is TGTGCCAGCAGCCATCACACAGATACGCAGTATTTT. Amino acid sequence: CASSHHTDTQYF.

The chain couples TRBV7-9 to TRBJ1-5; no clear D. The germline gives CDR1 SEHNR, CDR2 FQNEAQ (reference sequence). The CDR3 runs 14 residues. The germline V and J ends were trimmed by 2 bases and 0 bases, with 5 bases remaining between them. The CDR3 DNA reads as TGTGCCAGCAGCTTACAGGCTAGCAATCAGCCCCAGCATTTT. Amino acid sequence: CASSLQASNQPQHF.

CDR3 residues: CASSALSGSSYNSPLHF. The CDR3, as DNA: TGTGCCAGCAGCGCACTTTCAGGTTCCTCCTATAATTCACCCCTCCACTTT. The V and J genes are TRBV7-2 and TRBJ1-6; no definite D call. The V and J ends lost 5 bases and 0 bases respectively, with 14 bases between them. The CDR3 has 17 amino acids. Germline V gene lookup returns CDR1 SGHTA and CDR2 FQGNSA. Complete variable domain (other parts from reference TRBV7-2 and TRBJ1-6): GAGVSQSPSNKVTEKGKDVELRCDPISGHTALYWYRQSLGQGLEFLIYFQGNSAPDKSGLPSDRFSAERTGGSVSTLTIQRTQQEDSAVYLCASSALSGSSYNSPLHFGNGTRLTVT.

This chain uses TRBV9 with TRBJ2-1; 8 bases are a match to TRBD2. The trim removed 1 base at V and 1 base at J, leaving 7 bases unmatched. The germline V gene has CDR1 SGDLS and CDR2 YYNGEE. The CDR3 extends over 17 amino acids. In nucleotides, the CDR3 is TGTGCCAGCAGCGTACTGGGCGCGGGGGGATCCTACAATGAGCAGTTCTTC. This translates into CASSVLGAGGSYNEQFF. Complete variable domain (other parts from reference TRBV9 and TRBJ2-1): DSGVTQTPKHLITATGQRVTLRCSPRSGDLSVYWYQQSLDQGLQFLIQYYNGEERAKGNILERFSAQQFPDLHSELNLSSLELGDSALYFCASSVLGAGGSYNEQFFGPGTRLTVL.

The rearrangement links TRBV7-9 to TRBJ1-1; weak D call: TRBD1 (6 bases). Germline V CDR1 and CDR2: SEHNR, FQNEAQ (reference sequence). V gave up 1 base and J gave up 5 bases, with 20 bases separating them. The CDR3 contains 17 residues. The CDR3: CASSLDFLGQYPTEAFF. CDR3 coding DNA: TGTGCCAGCAGCTTAGATTTCCTCGGACAGTATCCTACTGAAGCTTTCTTT.

This CDR3 is CASSRQGVDTQYF. The DNA for the CDR3 is TGTGCCAGCAGCCGACAGGGAGTAGATACGCAGTATTTT. This sequence joins TRBV7-9 and TRBJ2-3, with 7 positions matching TRBD1. Germline lookup yields CDR1 SEHNR and CDR2 FQNEAQ (reference sequence). The CDR3 consists of 13 residues. V shed 5 bases and J 5 bases; nucleotides not matched to a gene: 4.

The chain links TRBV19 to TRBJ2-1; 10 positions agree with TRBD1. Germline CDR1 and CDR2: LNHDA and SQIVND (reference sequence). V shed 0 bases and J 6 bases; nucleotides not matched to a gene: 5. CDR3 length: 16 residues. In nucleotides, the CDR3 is TGTGCCAGTAGTATAGATCAGGGGACAGGGGTCAATGAGCAGTTCTTC. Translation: CASSIDQGTGVNEQFF.

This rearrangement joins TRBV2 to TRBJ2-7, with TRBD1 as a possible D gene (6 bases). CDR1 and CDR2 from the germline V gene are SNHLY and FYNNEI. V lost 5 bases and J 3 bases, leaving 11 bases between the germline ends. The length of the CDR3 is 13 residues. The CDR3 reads CASSPDRNYEQYF. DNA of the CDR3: TGTGCCAGCAGTCCGGACAGAAACTACGAGCAGTACTTC.

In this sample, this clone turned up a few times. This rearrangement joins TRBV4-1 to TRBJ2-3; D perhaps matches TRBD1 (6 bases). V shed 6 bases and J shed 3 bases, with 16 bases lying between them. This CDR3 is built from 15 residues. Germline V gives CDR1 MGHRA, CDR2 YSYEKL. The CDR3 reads CASSPVGGRTDTQYF. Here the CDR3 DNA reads TGCGCCAGCAGTCCCGTAGGGGGAAGAACAGATACGCAGTATTTT.

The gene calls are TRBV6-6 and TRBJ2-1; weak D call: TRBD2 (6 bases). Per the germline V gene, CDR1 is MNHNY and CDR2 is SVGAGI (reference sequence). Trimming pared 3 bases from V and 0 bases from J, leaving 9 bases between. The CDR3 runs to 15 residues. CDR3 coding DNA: TGTGCCAGCAGTTATGGGGGGAGCTCCTACAATGAGCAGTTCTTC. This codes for CASSYGGSSYNEQFF.

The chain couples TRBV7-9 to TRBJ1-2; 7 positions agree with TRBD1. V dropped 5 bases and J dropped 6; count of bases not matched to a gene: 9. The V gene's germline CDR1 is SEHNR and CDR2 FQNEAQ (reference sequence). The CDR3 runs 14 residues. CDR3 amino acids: CASSRDDRDHGYTF. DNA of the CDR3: TGTGCCAGCAGCCGGGACGACAGGGACCATGGCTACACCTTC.

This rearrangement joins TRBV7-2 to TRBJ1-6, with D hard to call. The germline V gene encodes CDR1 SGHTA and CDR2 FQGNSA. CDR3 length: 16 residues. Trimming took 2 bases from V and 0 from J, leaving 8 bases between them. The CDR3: CASSLIRSSYNSPLHF. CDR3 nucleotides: TGTGCCAGCAGCTTAATTAGGAGCTCCTATAATTCACCCCTCCACTTT. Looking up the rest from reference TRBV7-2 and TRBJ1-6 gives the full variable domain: GAGVSQSPSNKVTEKGKDVELRCDPISGHTALYWYRQSLGQGLEFLIYFQGNSAPDKSGLPSDRFSAERTGGSVSTLTIQRTQQEDSAVYLCASSLIRSSYNSPLHFGNGTRLTVT.

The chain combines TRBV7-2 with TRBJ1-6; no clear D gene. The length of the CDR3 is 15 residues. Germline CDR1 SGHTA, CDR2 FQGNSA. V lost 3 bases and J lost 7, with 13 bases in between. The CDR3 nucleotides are TGTGCCAGCAGCTTCACCACGGTCGGGAATTCACCCCTCCACTTT. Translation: CASSFTTVGNSPLHF.

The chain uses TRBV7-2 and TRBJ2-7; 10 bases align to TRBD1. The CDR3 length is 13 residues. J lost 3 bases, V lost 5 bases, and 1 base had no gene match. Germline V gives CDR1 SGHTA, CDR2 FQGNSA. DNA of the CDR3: TGTGCCAGCAGCGGGACAGGGGTCTACGAGCAGTACTTC. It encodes CASSGTGVYEQYF.

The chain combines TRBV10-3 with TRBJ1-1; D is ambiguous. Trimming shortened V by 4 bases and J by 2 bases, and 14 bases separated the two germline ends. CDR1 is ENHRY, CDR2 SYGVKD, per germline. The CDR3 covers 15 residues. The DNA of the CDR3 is TGTGCCATCAGTGTATCTGGGGAGGAAAACACTGAAGCTTTCTTT. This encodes CAISVSGEENTEAFF.

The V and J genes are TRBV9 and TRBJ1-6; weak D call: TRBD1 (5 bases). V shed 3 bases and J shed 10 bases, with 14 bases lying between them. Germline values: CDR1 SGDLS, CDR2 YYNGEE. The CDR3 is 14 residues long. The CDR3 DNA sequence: TGTGCCAGCAGCGCCATGGGGGGTGGGTCACCCCTCCACTTT. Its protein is CASSAMGGGSPLHF.